The 14 T cell receptor beta chains reported below all come from one sample, sequenced in a study of cytomegalovirus exposure and HLA in healthy donors (dated by TCRdb to 2016 to 2017). The library came from the immunoSEQ multiplex PCR assay. For the multiplex PCR, a mixture combining 60 forward primers for TCR Vbeta segments and 13 reverse primers for TCR Jbeta segments was used. The immuneACCESS repertoire file appears here via TCRdb, limited to in-frame rearrangements. These files lack a portion of the clones; in checked studies, under half of the deficit traces to unresolved V genes, and the cause of the others is not known. Across this sample there are approximately 140,000 clones, with roughly three quarters seen only once. The top ten clonotypes cover about 3.7% of the sample. The sequencing input was PBMCs. The receptor set was obtained from a human donor in good health.

The chain couples TRBV6-1 to TRBJ2-5; D might be TRBD1 (6 bases). The J call may be faulty, since TRBJ2-7 better matches the DNA end. CDR3 size: 17 residues. The germline V gene encodes CDR1 MNHNS and CDR2 SASEGT. In DNA, the CDR3 is TGTGCCAGCAGTGAAGTGGCCGGGGACACTCTAACCTACGAGCAGTACTTC. Translated, it gives CASSEVAGDTLTYEQYF.

The genes are TRBV4-2 and TRBJ2-3; D is perhaps TRBD2 (6 bases). This CDR3 spans 11 amino acids. Germline CDR1 and CDR2: LGHNA and YNFKEQ. The ends were cut back, 0 bases at V and 12 bases at J, with 7 bases in the middle. CDR3 in amino acids: CASSQDGSQYF. CDR3 bases: TGTGCCAGCAGCCAAGACGGGAGCCAGTATTTT.

The genes are TRBV6-6 and TRBJ1-2; weak D call: TRBD1 (6 bases). The CDR3 is 16 amino acids. The germline V gene has CDR1 MNHNY and CDR2 SVGAGI (reference sequence). Trimming took off 0 bases at V and 8 bases at J, with 19 bases between the two ends. In DNA form, the CDR3 reads TGTGCCAGCAGTTACTCGGAATTTGGGACAACTAAGGGCTACACCTTC. Amino acids: CASSYSEFGTTKGYTF.

The chain has TRBV29-1 and TRBJ1-2, with 7 positions matching TRBD1. Germline loops: CDR1 SQVTM, CDR2 ANQGSEA. The CDR3 runs to 13 residues. The junction had 12 bases not matched to a gene; V was cut back by 6 bases and J by 8 bases. The DNA of the CDR3 is TGCAGCGTCCATCTAATACAGGGGAACGGCTACACCTTC. Residues: CSVHLIQGNGYTF.

The chain combines TRBV13 with TRBJ1-2, with unresolved D. With 2 bases removed from V and 9 bases from J, the gap between germline ends came to 10 bases. The CDR3 consists of 12 residues. CDR1 PRHDT and CDR2 FYEKMQ come from the germline V gene (reference sequence). The CDR3 DNA follows: TGTGCCAGCAGCTTACGGCAGCGAAGCTACACCTTC. Translating it yields CASSLRQRSYTF.

The J gene is TRBJ1-2, the V gene TRBV2; TRBD1 might be the D (6 bases). This CDR3 region has 15 residues. Trimming took 6 bases from V and 4 from J, leaving 18 bases between them. Germline assignment: CDR1 SNHLY and CDR2 FYNNEI. CDR3 protein: CASSPENRVSYGYTF. The CDR3 DNA reads TGTGCCAGCAGCCCCGAGAACAGGGTTAGCTATGGCTACACCTTC. The full variable domain, completed using reference TRBV2 and TRBJ1-2, is EPEVTQTPSHQVTQMGQEVILRCVPISNHLYFYWYRQILGQKVEFLVSFYNNEISEKSEIFDDQFSVERPDGSNFTLKIRSTKLEDSAMYFCASSPENRVSYGYTFGSGTRLTVV.

V is TRBV19 and J is TRBJ2-6; 7 bases line up with TRBD1. This CDR3 spans 17 amino acids. V gave up 4 bases and J gave up 2 bases; unmatched junction bases: 8. Germline CDR1 LNHDA, CDR2 SQIVND (reference sequence). Written as DNA, the CDR3 is TGTGCCAGTAGTAGGCGACAGGGTGGAGCTGGGGCCAACGTCCTGACTTTC. Amino acid sequence: CASSRRQGGAGANVLTF.

This chain links TRBV7-2 with TRBJ2-1, with unresolved D. Germline V gene sequence: CDR1 SGHTA, CDR2 FQGNSA. This CDR3 comprises 15 residues. Between the trimmed V and J ends, which lost 5 bases and 0 bases, there was a span of 11 bases. The CDR3 bases are TGTGCCAGCAGCATCTTGAGGAGCTCCTACAATGAGCAGTTCTTC. Amino acid sequence: CASSILRSSYNEQFF.

The chain combines TRBV11-2 with TRBJ1-6; maybe TRBD1 (6 bases). The CDR3 loop spans 15 amino acids. V dropped 1 base and J dropped 8 bases, with 12 bases sitting between them. Per the germline V gene, CDR1 is SGHAT and CDR2 is FQNNGV. In nucleotides, the CDR3 is TGTGCCAGCAGCTTAGTGGGCAGGGGCGATTCACCCCTCCACTTT. Residues: CASSLVGRGDSPLHF. Full variable domain (outside the CDR3, taken from reference TRBV11-2 and TRBJ1-6): EAGVAQSPRYKIIEKRQSVAFWCNPISGHATLYWYQQILGQGPKLLIQFQNNGVVDDSQLPKDRFSAERLKGVDSTLKIQPAKLEDSAVYLCASSLVGRGDSPLHFGNGTRLTVT.

The genes are TRBV19 and TRBJ2-3, with 11 nucleotides matching TRBD2. CDR1 LNHDA and CDR2 SQIVND come from the germline V gene (reference sequence). With 5 bases clipped from V and 2 bases from J, the junction kept 6 bases outside the gene matches. The CDR3 contains 16 residues. CDR3: CASSSLAGGHTDTQYF. CDR3 DNA: TGTGCCAGTAGTTCATTAGCGGGAGGGCACACAGATACGCAGTATTTT.

The CDR3 loop reads CASSLVSNTGELFF. CDR3 DNA sequence: TGTGCCAGCAGCTTAGTATCGAACACCGGGGAGCTGTTTTTT. The rearrangement joins TRBV7-8 to TRBJ2-2; the D is unclear. The CDR3 totals 14 residues. Trimming shortened V by 1 base and J by 0 bases, and 3 bases separated the two germline ends. Germline values: CDR1 SGHVS, CDR2 FQNEAQ.

Details on this clone: The junction and the germline gene differ at one end; a read error may be behind it. The CDR3 sequence: CSSSLVPQNYGYTF. Here the CDR3 DNA reads TGTTCCAGCAGCTTAGTTCCCCAAAACTATGGCTACACCTTC. V gene TRBV7-9 combines with J gene TRBJ1-2; D remains unclear. The CDR3 extends over 14 amino acids. Germline CDR1 is SEHNR and CDR2 is FQNEAQ (reference sequence).

The chain links TRBV6-1 to TRBJ2-1; D unclear. V lost 7 bases and J lost 9, with 10 bases in between. This CDR3 is built from 11 residues. Germline V gene data show CDR1 as MNHNS and CDR2 as SASEGT. The CDR3 coding sequence is TGTGCCAGCACCCTTTCCAGTGAGCAGTTCTTC. Translating gives CASTLSSEQFF.

The chain carries TRBV12-5 and TRBJ1-4, with 8 bases matching TRBD1. V dropped 7 bases and J dropped 0; count of bases not matched to a gene: 28. The CDR3 covers 23 residues. Germline values: CDR1 LGHNT, CDR2 FRNRAP. CDR3 nucleotide sequence: TGTGCTAGTGCCAAGACGGACCCTATCCGGACAGGGAAGAATTTTGCAACTAATGAAAAACTGTTTTTT. Translation gives CASAKTDPIRTGKNFATNEKLFF.